The 27 T cell receptor beta chains below come from one sample, sequenced in a study of cytomegalovirus exposure and HLA in healthy donors. Clones were read by immunoSEQ multiplex PCR, and TCRdb kept only the in-frame ones, dropping some. Of 55,000 to 80,000 clones listed, around 96% were seen once; the top ten hold 3% to 3.5%. Sequencing was carried out using PBMCs. The source is a man aged 18 to 35 in good health and CMV-seronegative.

The chain employs TRBV19 and TRBJ1-4; TRBD1 matches 8 bases. The V segment lost 5 bases and the J segment 2 bases; nucleotides outside the gene matches: 7. The CDR3 sequence is 16 residues long. The germline V gene encodes CDR1 LNHDA and CDR2 SQIVND (reference sequence). CDR3 in DNA: TGTGCCAGTAGTGGCAGGGGGCGGAGCACTAATGAAAAACTGTTTTTT. Its protein is CASSGRGRSTNEKLFF.

V gene TRBV4-3 combines with J gene TRBJ1-3; TRBD1 matches 10 bases. The germline gives CDR1 LGHNA, CDR2 YSLEER. J lost 2 bases, V lost 0 bases, and 13 bases had no gene match. The CDR3 consists of 20 residues. The DNA for the CDR3 is TGCGCCAGCAGCCAAGATAGGCGGGACAGGGGCCCTCTGGCTGGAAACACCATATATTTT. Protein: CASSQDRRDRGPLAGNTIYF.

The rearrangement links TRBV27 to TRBJ1-4; no clear D gene. The CDR3 runs to 15 residues. Germline CDR1 reads MNHEY; CDR2 reads SMNVEV (reference sequence). Trimming removed 5 bases from V and 0 bases from J, with 10 bases in between. The DNA of the CDR3 is TGTGCCAGCAGTAGTCTTCAGTCAACTAATGAAAAACTGTTTTTT. Amino acids: CASSSLQSTNEKLFF.

The rearrangement uses TRBV7-8 and TRBJ2-7, with 12 nucleotides matching TRBD2. V shed 1 base and J 2 bases; nucleotides not matched to a gene: 12. This CDR3 comprises 19 residues. Germline loops: CDR1 SGHVS, CDR2 FQNEAQ. The DNA for the CDR3 is TGTGCCAGCAGCTTAGTGCGACTAGCGGGGGCTGGGCGTACCTACGAGCAGTACTTC. Residues: CASSLVRLAGAGRTYEQYF. Drawing the rest from reference TRBV7-8 and TRBJ2-7, the complete variable domain is GAGVSQSPRYKVAKRGQDVALRCDPISGHVSLFWYQQALGQGPEFLTYFQNEAQLDKSGLPSDRFFAERPEGSVSTLKIQRTQQEDSAVYLCASSLVRLAGAGRTYEQYFGPGTRLTVT.

The chain is built from TRBV7-2 and TRBJ1-5; no reliable D call. CDR3 length: 14 residues. V lost 0 bases and J 5 bases, leaving 8 bases between the germline ends. The germline gives CDR1 SGHTA, CDR2 FQGNSA. CDR3 sequence: CASSLARSDQPQHF. The CDR3 DNA follows: TGTGCCAGCAGCTTAGCCAGGTCTGATCAGCCCCAGCATTTT.

In its sample, this clone was seen once. The J gene is TRBJ1-2, the V gene TRBV6-6; 8 bases align to TRBD1. The CDR3 has 13 residues. The ends lost 1 base at V and 7 bases at J; junction bases unmatched: 2. The germline CDR1 and CDR2 sequences are MNHNY and SVGAGI (reference sequence). CDR3 in DNA: TGTGCCAGCAGTTACTTCGGACAGGGTGGCTACACCTTC. Translation gives CASSYFGQGGYTF.

J is TRBJ2-2 and V is TRBV14, with D perhaps TRBD1 (6 bases). The V gene lost 2 bases and the J gene lost 3 bases, with 13 bases spanning the gap. The CDR3 consists of 16 residues. Germline V gene lookup returns CDR1 SGHDN and CDR2 FVKESK. CDR3 amino acids: CASSQKTGGHTGELFF. In DNA form, the CDR3 reads TGTGCCAGCAGCCAAAAGACAGGAGGACACACCGGGGAGCTGTTTTTT. Full variable domain (remainder filled in from reference TRBV14 and TRBJ2-2): EAGVTQFPSHSVIEKGQTVTLRCDPISGHDNLYWYRRVMGKEIKFLLHFVKESKQDESGMPNNRFLAERTGGTYSTLKVQPAELEDSGVYFCASSQKTGGHTGELFFGEGSRLTVL.

This rearrangement joins TRBV29-1 to TRBJ2-1; TRBD2 matches 13 bases. The CDR3 has 12 residues. The V gene end was trimmed by 8 bases and the J gene end by 6 bases; junction bases not matched to a gene: 1. From germline, CDR1 is SQVTM and CDR2 ANQGSEA. The CDR3 sequence: CSRTSGGNEQFF. CDR3 nucleotides: TGCAGCCGGACTAGCGGGGGCAATGAGCAGTTCTTC.

The gene calls are TRBV6-1 and TRBJ2-1; TRBD1 agrees at 9 bases. Germline V gives CDR1 MNHNS, CDR2 SASEGT. The CDR3 extends over 14 amino acids. V gave up 4 bases and J gave up 5 bases; unmatched junction bases: 3. The CDR3 here is CASSVDRGDNEQFF. For the CDR3, the DNA is TGTGCCAGCAGTGTAGACAGGGGGGACAATGAGCAGTTCTTC.

This chain uses TRBV5-5 with TRBJ2-5; D is ambiguous. The CDR3 runs 13 residues. From germline, CDR1 is SGHKS and CDR2 YYEKEE (reference sequence). Trimming took off 1 base at V and 2 bases at J, with 6 bases between the two ends. For the CDR3, the DNA is TGTGCCAGCAGCTTGCTCCTACAAGAGACCCAGTACTTC. This gives the protein CASSLLLQETQYF.

The gene calls are TRBV14 and TRBJ2-2; TRBD2 might be the D (5 bases). Germline V gives CDR1 SGHDN, CDR2 FVKESK. The V end lost 0 bases, the J end lost 5 bases, and 19 bases lay between the germline ends. There are 18 residues in the CDR3. The CDR3 here is CASSQEKAGVRGTGELFF. In DNA form, the CDR3 reads TGTGCCAGCAGCCAAGAAAAGGCCGGGGTACGAGGGACCGGGGAGCTGTTTTTT.

The chain carries TRBV18 and TRBJ2-5, with a tentative D call TRBD1 (5 bases). This CDR3 is built from 19 residues. Germline assignment: CDR1 KGHSH and CDR2 LQKENI. V lost 5 bases and J lost 1, with 26 bases in between. Written as DNA, the CDR3 is TGTGCCAGCTCAGTTCTAACATCCCTCAACAGGCGAGGCCAAGAGACCCAGTACTTC. The encoded protein is CASSVLTSLNRRGQETQYF.

V usage is TRBV5-1 and J usage is TRBJ2-1, with D possibly matching TRBD1 (5 bases). Trimming cost V 0 bases and J 0 bases, with 10 bases left between them. Germline V CDR1 and CDR2: SGHRS, YFSETQ. CDR3 length equals 16 residues. DNA of the CDR3: TGCGCCAGCAGCTTGGGGGGCCCAAGCTCCTACAATGAGCAGTTCTTC. This translates into CASSLGGPSSYNEQFF. The whole variable domain, filled in from reference TRBV5-1 and TRBJ2-1, reads KAGVTQTPRYLIKTRGQQVTLSCSPISGHRSVSWYQQTPGQGLQFLFEYFSETQRNKGNFPGRFSGRQFSNSRSEMNVSTLELGDSALYLCASSLGGPSSYNEQFFGPGTRLTVL.

The rearrangement uses TRBV30 and TRBJ1-3; D perhaps matches TRBD1 (5 bases). V was cut by 6 bases and J by 4 bases, with 16 bases left in between. This CDR3 comprises 14 residues. CDR1 GTSNPN and CDR2 SVGIG come from the germline V gene (reference sequence). The CDR3, as DNA: TGTGCCTGTGCCCTCTGGGGGGTCGGAAACACCATATATTTT. Amino acids: CACALWGVGNTIYF.

CDR3 amino acids: CASSFLVAGGLLDTQYF. For the CDR3, the DNA is TGTGCCAGCAGTTTTCTAGTAGCGGGGGGGCTTTTAGATACGCAGTATTTT. This rearrangement joins TRBV28 to TRBJ2-3, with 11 bases lining up with TRBD2. Trimming took 3 bases from V and 5 from J; bases not matched to a gene: 10. Per germline, CDR1 MDHEN and CDR2 SYDVKM. CDR3 length equals 17 residues. Complete variable domain (other parts from reference TRBV28 and TRBJ2-3): DVKVTQSSRYLVKRTGEKVFLECVQDMDHENMFWYRQDPGLGLRLIYFSYDVKMKEKGDIPEGYSVSREKKERFSLILESASTNQTSMYLCASSFLVAGGLLDTQYFGPGTRLTVL.

This chain uses TRBV5-1 with TRBJ2-3, with 9 bases that match TRBD2. V shed 5 bases and J 4 bases; nucleotides not matched to a gene: 8. The CDR3 totals 15 residues. The germline gives CDR1 SGHRS, CDR2 YFSETQ. Here the CDR3 DNA reads TGCGCCAGCAGGGGCGGGGGGGCCAGCGCAGATACGCAGTATTTT. Translated, it gives CASRGGGASADTQYF. Filled out from reference TRBV5-1 and TRBJ2-3, the complete variable domain reads KAGVTQTPRYLIKTRGQQVTLSCSPISGHRSVSWYQQTPGQGLQFLFEYFSETQRNKGNFPGRFSGRQFSNSRSEMNVSTLELGDSALYLCASRGGGASADTQYFGPGTRLTVL.

V and J are TRBV29-1 and TRBJ2-5, with 9 bases lining up with TRBD2. V was pared by 4 bases and J by 4 bases, with 7 bases of the junction left unmatched. The CDR3 totals 14 residues. CDR1 and CDR2 (germline): SQVTM, ANQGSEA. The CDR3 sequence is CSVGLVSGGETQYF. The CDR3 nucleotides read TGCAGCGTTGGTCTGGTTAGCGGGGGAGAGACCCAGTACTTC.

The rearrangement joins TRBV6-1 to TRBJ1-2; tentative D call: TRBD1 (6 bases). CDR3 length: 14 amino acids. With 7 bases removed from V and 6 bases from J, the gap between germline ends came to 18 bases. The germline CDR1 and CDR2 sequences are MNHNS and SASEGT. The CDR3 sequence: CASNRDRTQDGYTF. DNA for the CDR3: TGTGCCAGCAACAGGGACCGGACACAAGATGGCTACACCTTC.

This chain joins TRBV6-5 and TRBJ2-7, with TRBD1 identical over 11 bases. V was pared by 5 bases and J by 3 bases, with 6 bases of the junction left unmatched. Germline CDR1 MNHEY, CDR2 SVGAGI. The CDR3 sequence is 15 residues long. CDR3: CASSRPGQGVYEQYF. DNA of the CDR3: TGTGCCAGCAGTCGGCCGGGACAGGGGGTCTACGAGCAGTACTTC.

The chain uses TRBV5-5 and TRBJ1-5, with D possibly being TRBD1 (5 bases). CDR1 and CDR2 (germline): SGHKS, YYEKEE (reference sequence). The CDR3 extends over 15 amino acids. V gave up 0 bases and J gave up 1 base, with 8 bases separating them. In nucleotides, the CDR3 is TGTGCCAGCAGCTTGGGGGCAGGGAGCAATCAGCCCCAGCATTTT. This translates into CASSLGAGSNQPQHF.

This chain's CDR3 is CASSVTLEPGSGNTIYF. DNA of the CDR3: TGTGCCAGCAGCGTTACCTTGGAGCCTGGCTCTGGAAACACCATATATTTT. The V and J genes are TRBV9 and TRBJ1-3, with unresolved D. Germline CDR1 and CDR2: SGDLS and YYNGEE. This CDR3 is built from 17 residues. V dropped 2 bases and J dropped 0 bases, with 15 bases sitting between them.

V usage is TRBV11-2 and J usage is TRBJ1-1; 7 bases line up with TRBD1. This CDR3 region has 16 residues. Germline trimming cut 0 bases from V and 0 bases from J; bases unmatched to any gene: 4. Germline V gene data show CDR1 as SGHAT and CDR2 as FQNNGV. The CDR3: CASSLDRGTVNTEAFF. CDR3 DNA sequence: TGTGCCAGCAGCTTAGATCGGGGGACAGTGAACACTGAAGCTTTCTTT.

This sequence joins TRBV18 and TRBJ1-3; 12 positions match TRBD1. Trimming removed 3 bases from V and 4 bases from J; junction bases left unmatched: 10. Germline CDR1 reads KGHSH; CDR2 reads LQKENI. The CDR3 spans 18 residues. The CDR3 coding sequence is TGTGCCAGCTCACCCGTTTCCGGGACAGGGGGCATAGGAAACACCATATATTTT. Its translation: CASSPVSGTGGIGNTIYF.

The V and J genes are TRBV28 and TRBJ1-3, with no clear D. The germline V and J ends were trimmed by 2 bases and 2 bases, with 10 bases remaining between them. The CDR3 length is 15 residues. Looked up from germline, CDR1 is MDHEN and CDR2 is SYDVKM. This CDR3 is CASSLNRRTGNTIYF. DNA of the CDR3: TGTGCCAGCAGTTTAAACAGACGCACTGGAAACACCATATATTTT.

The chain employs TRBV7-2 and TRBJ1-5, with a tentative D call TRBD1 (6 bases). Between the trimmed V and J ends, which lost 0 bases and 1 base, there was a span of 13 bases. The CDR3 sequence is 17 residues long. Germline V lookup: CDR1 SGHTA, CDR2 FQGNSA. The CDR3 region is CASSLAGGAGSNQPQHF. CDR3 DNA: TGTGCCAGCAGCTTAGCAGGGGGGGCCGGGAGCAATCAGCCCCAGCATTTT. Full variable domain (rest looked up from reference TRBV7-2 and TRBJ1-5): GAGVSQSPSNKVTEKGKDVELRCDPISGHTALYWYRQSLGQGLEFLIYFQGNSAPDKSGLPSDRFSAERTGGSVSTLTIQRTQQEDSAVYLCASSLAGGAGSNQPQHFGDGTRLSIL.

The V and J genes are TRBV2 and TRBJ1-1, with a possible D match to TRBD1 (5 bases). The CDR3 loop spans 13 amino acids. Germline assignment: CDR1 SNHLY and CDR2 FYNNEI. The ends were cut back, 6 bases at V and 0 bases at J, with 8 bases in the middle. As DNA, the CDR3 is TGTGCCAGCAGGGGGCAGGTGAACACTGAAGCTTTCTTT. Translation gives CASRGQVNTEAFF. The variable domain in full, completed from reference TRBV2 and TRBJ1-1, reads EPEVTQTPSHQVTQMGQEVILRCVPISNHLYFYWYRQILGQKVEFLVSFYNNEISEKSEIFDDQFSVERPDGSNFTLKIRSTKLEDSAMYFCASRGQVNTEAFFGQGTRLTVV.

The rearrangement joins TRBV21-1 to TRBJ1-5. TRBV21-1 is labeled a pseudogene. This CDR3 is built from 17 residues. CDR3 residues: CASTVFRGGMVNQPQHF. The CDR3 DNA follows: TGTGCCAGCACCGTTTTCCGAGGCGGAATGGTCAATCAGCCCCAGCATTTT.